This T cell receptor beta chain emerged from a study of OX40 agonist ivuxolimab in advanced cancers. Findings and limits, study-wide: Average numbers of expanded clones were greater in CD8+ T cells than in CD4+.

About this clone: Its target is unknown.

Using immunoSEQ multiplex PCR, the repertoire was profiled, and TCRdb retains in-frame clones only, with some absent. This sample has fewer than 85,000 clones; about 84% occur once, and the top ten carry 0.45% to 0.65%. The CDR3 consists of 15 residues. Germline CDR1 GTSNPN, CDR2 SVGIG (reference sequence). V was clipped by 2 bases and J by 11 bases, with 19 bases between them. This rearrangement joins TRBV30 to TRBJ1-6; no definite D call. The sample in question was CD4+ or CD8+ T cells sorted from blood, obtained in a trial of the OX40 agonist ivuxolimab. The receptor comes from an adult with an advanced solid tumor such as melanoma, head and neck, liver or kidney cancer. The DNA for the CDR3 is TGTGCCTGGAGTCCCCCTCTCTGGAGTGCTGCACCCCTCCACTTT. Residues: CAWSPPLWSAAPLHF. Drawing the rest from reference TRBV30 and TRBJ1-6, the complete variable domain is SQTIHQWPATLVQPVGSPLSLECTVEGTSNPNLYWYRQAAGRGLQLLFYSVGIGQISSEVPQNLSASRPQDRQFILSSKKLLLSDSGFYLCAWSPPLWSAAPLHFGNGTRLTVT.